One sample yielded the 21 T cell receptor beta chains listed below, sequenced in a study of metastatic and nonmetastatic thyroid tumors. TCRdb reanalyzed the PCR reads via MiXCR. The sample yields tens of thousands of clones, roughly 13% seen once. Not a single patient had been given any form of treatment at any point before undergoing thyroid surgery. The sequenced material came from blood. These receptors originate from a female donor with papillary thyroid cancer or a benign thyroid nodule (not recorded which). Some clones in this sample may be carry-over from other donors' samples.

This clone has a count of ten or more. This sequence joins TRBV30 and TRBJ1-1; D not resolved. The germline V and J ends were trimmed by 4 bases and 4 bases, with 13 bases remaining between them. The CDR3 contains 13 residues. The germline V gene has CDR1 GTSNPN and CDR2 SVGIG (reference sequence). The CDR3 DNA sequence: TGTGCCTGGATAGGCCGAGGGAGCACTGAAGCTTTCTTT. Its protein is CAWIGRGSTEAFF.

This clone was counted many times. The chain combines TRBV30 with TRBJ1-5; D gene unclear. CDR3 length equals 13 residues. Trimming left V 2 bases short and J 1 base short, with 6 bases between. The V gene's germline CDR1 is GTSNPN and CDR2 SVGIG (reference sequence). CDR3 nucleotide sequence: TGTGCCTGGAGTAAAGGGAGCAATCAGCCCCAGCATTTT. This codes for CAWSKGSNQPQHF.

The chain links TRBV20-1 to TRBJ2-1; D might be TRBD2 (7 bases). The CDR3 consists of 16 residues. The V gene lost 3 bases and the J gene lost 8 bases, with 23 bases spanning the gap. Germline-derived CDR1 and CDR2 are DFQATT and SNEGSKA (reference sequence). CDR3 in amino acids: CSASGDGGRSLDEQFF. The CDR3 nucleotides read TGCAGTGCTAGTGGAGACGGGGGGCGTAGTTTGGATGAGCAGTTCTTC.

This clone is medium-sized (0.01 to 0.1%). V gene TRBV6-2 or TRBV6-3 combines with J gene TRBJ2-2; TRBD2 agrees at 12 bases. CDR1 and CDR2 (germline): MNHEY, SVGEGT. Germline trimming cut 5 bases from V and 7 bases from J; bases unmatched to any gene: 8. The CDR3 runs 16 residues. CDR3 nucleotides: TGTGCCAGCAGTAAGTCGGGACTAGCGGGCAGCGGGGAGCTGTTTTTT. Protein sequence: CASSKSGLAGSGELFF.

This clone was detected a few times. This may come from a read error, since a much larger clone is one base off. The same CDR3 arises from other DNA sequences in this sample as well. The J gene is TRBJ1-1, the V gene TRBV4-3; D is possibly TRBD1 (6 bases). CDR1 and CDR2 from the germline V gene are LGHNA and YSLEER. The CDR3 consists of 17 residues. This CDR3 reads CASSQSPASGAGTEAFF. The DNA of the CDR3 is TGCGCCAGCAGCCAATCCCCCGCGTCGGGGGCGGGCACTGAAGCCTTCTTT.

The chain recombines TRBV6-2 or TRBV6-3 with TRBJ2-7; 7 bases align to TRBD2. Germline trimming cut 6 bases from V and 4 bases from J; bases unmatched to any gene: 18. This CDR3 comprises 17 residues. CDR1 is MNHEY and CDR2 is SVGEGT in the germline V gene. Written as DNA, the CDR3 is TGTGCCAGCAGCCCCGGGGCTATGAGCGGGATGAGATACGAGCAGTACTTC. This codes for CASSPGAMSGMRYEQYF.

This clone has only a few counts. A much larger clone lies one base from this, so it may be a read error. The chain links TRBV27 to TRBJ2-3; D unresolved. CDR3 length equals 14 residues. Germline-derived CDR1 and CDR2 are MNHEY and SMNVEV (reference sequence). The CDR3 DNA is TGTGTCAGCAGTCCACTGTGGTCCCCAGATACGCAGTATTTT. Amino acids: CVSSPLWSPDTQYF.

This clone was seen many times. The CDR3 DNA reads as TGCAGTGCGCGCGCGGGGGCTCTGAACACTGAAGCTTTCTTT. Translation gives CSARAGALNTEAFF. The V call is TRBV20-1, the J call TRBJ1-1; D may be TRBD1 (6 bases). The CDR3 extends over 14 amino acids. Germline-derived CDR1 and CDR2 are DFQATT and SNEGSKA (reference sequence). With 6 bases removed from V and 0 bases from J, the gap between germline ends came to 14 bases.

This clone was seen ten or more times. The chain employs TRBV28 and TRBJ2-7; D is possibly TRBD1 or TRBD2 (5 bases each). Germline V CDR1 and CDR2: MDHEN, SYDVKM. The V and J ends lost 4 bases and 7 bases respectively, with 20 bases between them. CDR3 size: 15 residues. In DNA form, the CDR3 reads TGTGCCAGCAGTTCCCTTCGGGGCCCCTCCTGGGAGCAGTACTTC. It specifies CASSSLRGPSWEQYF.

There are many counts of this clone. This sequence joins TRBV28 and TRBJ1-1; TRBD1 is a possible D gene (5 bases). Germline assignment: CDR1 MDHEN and CDR2 SYDVKM. This CDR3 contains 15 residues. V dropped 10 bases and J dropped 0 bases, with 18 bases sitting between them. The chain's CDR3 is CAITGGLIMNTEAFF. The CDR3 coding sequence is TGTGCCATAACAGGAGGACTTATCATGAACACTGAAGCTTTCTTT.

This clone has at least ten counts. This sequence joins TRBV19 and TRBJ1-5; D is undetermined. The CDR3 spans 15 residues. V lost 6 bases, J lost 7 bases, and 19 bases lay in between. CDR1 and CDR2 from the germline V gene are LNHDA and SQIVND (reference sequence). CDR3 DNA sequence: TGTGCCAGTAGCCCCCCTGTGGGCTGGGAACAGCCCCAGCATTTT. Translation gives CASSPPVGWEQPQHF.

In this sample, this clone turned up a few times. This chain joins TRBV6-6 and TRBJ2-7, with D maybe TRBD2 (5 bases). This CDR3 has 18 amino acids. The germline gives CDR1 MNHNY, CDR2 SVGAGI (reference sequence). Trimming stripped 0 bases from V and 3 bases from J, with 21 bases between. CDR3 sequence: CASSYSAGAMVGCYEQYF. DNA for the CDR3: TGTGCCAGCAGTTACTCTGCGGGCGCAATGGTAGGGTGCTACGAGCAGTACTTC.

In this sample, this clone turned up many times. The chain has TRBV5-5 and TRBJ2-7; TRBD2 aligns across 15 bases. J was trimmed by 2 bases and V by 1 base; bases with no gene match: 1. CDR3 length equals 16 residues. Germline values: CDR1 SGHKS, CDR2 YYEKEE (reference sequence). CDR3: CASSLWTSGRAYEQYF. In DNA, the CDR3 is TGTGCCAGCAGCTTGTGGACTAGCGGGAGGGCCTACGAGCAGTACTTC.

This clone was seen repeatedly, ten times or more. The chain couples TRBV19 to TRBJ1-1; 7 nucleotides line up with TRBD1. V lost 11 bases, J lost 7 bases, and 10 bases stayed unmatched. CDR1 and CDR2 (germline): LNHDA, SQIVND (reference sequence). The CDR3 extends over 12 amino acids. Here the CDR3 reads CASNYRGGEAFF. The DNA of the CDR3 is TGTGCCTCAAACTACAGGGGTGGTGAAGCTTTCTTT.

This clone was found many times. The chain is built from TRBV6-1 and TRBJ1-1; TRBD1 might be the D (6 bases). Trimming took off 1 base at V and 5 bases at J, with 8 bases between the two ends. The CDR3 has 13 amino acids. Germline V gene data show CDR1 as MNHNS and CDR2 as SASEGT. CDR3 nucleotides: TGTGCCAGCAGTGAAGGGGACATTACTGAAGCTTTCTTT. Its protein is CASSEGDITEAFF.

Points on this clone: A clone one base away is much larger, so this may be a read error. The rearrangement uses TRBV9 and TRBJ1-5; D uncertain. The CDR3 is made up of 10 amino acids. The V gene lost 0 bases and the J gene lost 16 bases, with 8 bases spanning the gap. Looked up from germline, CDR1 is SGDLS and CDR2 is YYNGEE. CDR3 sequence: CASSVGNHHF. In DNA form, the CDR3 reads TGTGCCAGCAGCGTAGGCAACCATCATTTT.

This clone was detected ten times or more. V usage is TRBV9 and J usage is TRBJ1-2; TRBD1 matches at 7 bases. The germline gives CDR1 SGDLS, CDR2 YYNGEE. V lost 0 bases and J lost 3; bases outside the gene matches: 5. The CDR3 is 15 residues long. The CDR3 protein is CASSVGDSPDYGYTF. CDR3 nucleotide sequence: TGTGCCAGCAGCGTAGGGGACAGTCCTGACTATGGCTACACCTTC.

This chain links TRBV5-5 with TRBJ1-6; 7 bases align to TRBD1. Looked up from germline, CDR1 is SGHKS and CDR2 is YYEKEE (reference sequence). V gave up 1 base and J gave up 10 bases; unmatched junction bases: 11. CDR3 size: 16 residues. The CDR3 sequence is CASSLWGIGGLSPLHF. CDR3 coding DNA: TGTGCCAGCAGCTTGTGGGGTATAGGGGGCCTCTCACCCCTCCACTTT.

In its sample, this clone was seen a few times. A much larger clone sits a single nucleotide away, making a read error possible. This chain uses TRBV16 with TRBJ1-2, with TRBD1 as a possible D gene (5 bases). The CDR3 length is 15 residues. Germline-derived CDR1 and CDR2 are KGHSY and FQNENV. CDR3 coding DNA: TGTGCCAGCAGCCAATTTGAGGGGCCGAGCTATTGCTACACCTTC. It encodes CASSQFEGPSYCYTF.

In this sample, this clone turned up many times. The chain recombines TRBV19 with TRBJ2-7; 9 positions agree with TRBD1. Germline V gene data show CDR1 as LNHDA and CDR2 as SQIVND (reference sequence). V shed 6 bases and J 0 bases; nucleotides not matched to a gene: 15. The CDR3 length is 18 residues. This chain's CDR3 is CASSRQGGRMGSSYEQYF. The CDR3 DNA follows: TGTGCCAGTAGCAGACAGGGGGGGCGCATGGGCAGCTCCTACGAGCAGTACTTC.

This clone has a handful of counts. This may come from a read error, since a much larger clone is one base off. CDR3 sequence: CAGSSTRQGAGVEQYF. CDR3 DNA: TGTGCCGGCAGCTCAACTAGACAGGGGGCTGGAGTCGAGCAGTACTTC. This chain joins TRBV5-6 and TRBJ2-7; 10 bases match TRBD1. Per germline, CDR1 SGHDT and CDR2 YYEEEE. This CDR3 is built from 16 residues.